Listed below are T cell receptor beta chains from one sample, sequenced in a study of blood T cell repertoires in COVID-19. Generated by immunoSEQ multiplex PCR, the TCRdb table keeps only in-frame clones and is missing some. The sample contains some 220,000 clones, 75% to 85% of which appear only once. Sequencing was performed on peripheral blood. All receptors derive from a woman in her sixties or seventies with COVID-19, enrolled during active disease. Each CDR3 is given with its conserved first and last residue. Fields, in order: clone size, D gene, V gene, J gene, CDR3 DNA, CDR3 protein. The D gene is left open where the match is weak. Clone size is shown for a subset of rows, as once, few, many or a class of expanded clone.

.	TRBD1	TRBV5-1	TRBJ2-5	TGCGCCAGCAGCTGGGAGACAGGGAAAGAGACCCAGTACTTC	CASSWETGKETQYF
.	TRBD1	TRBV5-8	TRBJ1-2	TGTGCCAGCAGCTTTACAGGGGAATATGGCTACACCTTC	CASSFTGEYGYTF
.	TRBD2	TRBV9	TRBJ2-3	TGTGCCAGCAGCGTTAGCGGGGGGAAAGATACGCAGTATTTT	CASSVSGGKDTQYF
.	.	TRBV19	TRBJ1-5	TGTGCCAGTAGTATTGCAGGGGCCTATAGCAATCAGCCCCAGCATTTT	CASSIAGAYSNQPQHF
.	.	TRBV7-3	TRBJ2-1	TGTGCCAGCAGCTTAGGTAGGCGGGCCCGCAATGAGCAGTTCTTC	CASSLGRRARNEQFF
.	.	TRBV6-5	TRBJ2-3	TGTGCCAGCAGATATCCTTTAGTAAGCACAGATACGCAGTATTTT	CASRYPLVSTDTQYF
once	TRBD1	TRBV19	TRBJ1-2	TGTGCCAGTAGTCCTCCCGGCAGGGGGAGTAACTATGGCTACACCTTC	CASSPPGRGSNYGYTF
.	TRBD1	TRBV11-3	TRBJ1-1	TGTGCCAGCAGCCGACAGGGGGAAGTAACTGAAGCTTTCTTT	CASSRQGEVTEAFF
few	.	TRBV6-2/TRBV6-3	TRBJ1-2	TGTGCCAGCAGTTACTACCGGGGGGCTGGCTATGGCTACACCTTC	CASSYYRGAGYGYTF
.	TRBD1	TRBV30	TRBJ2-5	TGTGCCTGGAGTCCCGGGACAGGACAAGAGACCCAGTACTTC	CAWSPGTGQETQYF
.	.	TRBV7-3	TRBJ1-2	TGTGCCAGCAGTTTCGACTCTAACTATGGCTACACCTTC	CASSFDSNYGYTF
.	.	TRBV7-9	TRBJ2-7	TGTGCCAGCAGCTCCCAACAGGGACCCTACGAGCAGTACTTC	CASSSQQGPYEQYF
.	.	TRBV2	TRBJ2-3	TGTGCCAGCAGCGAACTAGATACGCAGTATTTT	CASSELDTQYF
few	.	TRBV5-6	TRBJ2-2	TGTGCCAGCAGCGCGCGACTAGTCAAAAAAGCTGGGGAGCTGTTTTTT	CASSARLVKKAGELFF
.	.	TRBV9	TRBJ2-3	TGTGCCAGCAGCGTAGAAGGCAGGAGCACAGATACGCAGTATTTT	CASSVEGRSTDTQYF
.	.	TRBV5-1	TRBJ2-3	TGCGCCAGCAGGGGAGACTCCTACACAGATACGCAGTATTTT	CASRGDSYTDTQYF
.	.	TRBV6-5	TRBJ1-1	TGTGCCAGCAGGAGGACAGCCAGGGACACTGAAGCTTTCTTT	CASRRTARDTEAFF
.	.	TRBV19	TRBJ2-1	TGTGCCAGTAGTCCCCCCGGAGGGATCACAGGTGAGCAGTTCTTC	CASSPPGGITGEQFF
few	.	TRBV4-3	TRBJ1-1	TGCGCCAGCAGCCAACTTCAGGGAGGGAGCACTGAAGCTTTCTTT	CASSQLQGGSTEAFF
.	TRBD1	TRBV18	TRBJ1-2	TGTGCCAGCTCACCCGGGACAGAGACTAACTATGGCTACACCTTC	CASSPGTETNYGYTF
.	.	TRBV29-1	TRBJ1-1	TGCAGCGTCCGAGGACCACAGGGTCGGGGCACTGAAGCTTTCTTT	CSVRGPQGRGTEAFF
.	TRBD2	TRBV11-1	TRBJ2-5	TGTGCCAGCAGCTTGTGGAGTAGCGGGAGGGCGGAGACCCAGTACTTC	CASSLWSSGRAETQYF
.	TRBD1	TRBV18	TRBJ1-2	TGTGCCAGCTCACCAGATAGGACAGGGGGCGACTATGGCTACACCTTC	CASSPDRTGGDYGYTF
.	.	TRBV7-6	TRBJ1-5	TGTGCCAGCAGCCTAAGGGAGGGAAGCAATCAGCCCCAGCATTTT	CASSLREGSNQPQHF
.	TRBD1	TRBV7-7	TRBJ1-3	TGTGCTAGCAGCTCTTGGACAGGGGCCTCTGGAAACACCATATATTTT	CASSSWTGASGNTIYF
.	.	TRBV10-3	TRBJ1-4	TGTGCCATCAGTGAGGGGCCAGGGGTGAATGAAAAACTGTTTTTT	CAISEGPGVNEKLFF
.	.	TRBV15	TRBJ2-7	TGTGCCACCAGCAGAGATGCAGGGGTTTTCTACGAGCAGTACTTC	CATSRDAGVFYEQYF
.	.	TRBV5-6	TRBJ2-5	TGTGCCAGCAGCCCGGGCAGGGACCAAGAGACCCAGTACTTC	CASSPGRDQETQYF
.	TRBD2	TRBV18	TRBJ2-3	TGTGCCAGCTCATCGAGGACTAGCGGGAGCACAGATACGCAGTATTTT	CASSSRTSGSTDTQYF
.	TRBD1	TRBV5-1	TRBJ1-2	TGCGCCAGCAGCTCGGGGACAGTGAACTATGGCTACACCTTC	CASSSGTVNYGYTF
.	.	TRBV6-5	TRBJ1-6	TGTGCCAGCACTCCGGGATTTAATTCACCCCTCCACTTT	CASTPGFNSPLHF
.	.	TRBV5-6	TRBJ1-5	TGTGCCAGCAGCTTGGCGGGGGGAGAGATTGAGCCCCAGCATTTT	CASSLAGGEIEPQHF
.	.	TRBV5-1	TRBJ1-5	TGCGCCAGCAGCTTGGGGGGAGATCAGCCCCAGCATTTT	CASSLGGDQPQHF
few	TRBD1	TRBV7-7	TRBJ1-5	TGTGCTAGCAGCTTAGCTGAGGACAGGGGGCGCAATCAGCCCCAGCATTTT	CASSLAEDRGRNQPQHF
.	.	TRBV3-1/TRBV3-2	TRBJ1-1	TGTGCCAGCAGCCACCCTGGGCCGGGGACTGAAGCTTTCTTT	CASSHPGPGTEAFF
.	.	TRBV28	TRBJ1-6	TGTGCCAGCGCCTCTAGGCGGAATTCACCCCTCCACTTT	CASASRRNSPLHF
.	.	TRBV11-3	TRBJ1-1	TGTGCCAGCAGCAGTCGATGGGCTATCACTGAAGCTTTCTTT	CASSSRWAITEAFF
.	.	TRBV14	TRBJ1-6	TGTGCCAGCAGCCGCAGGCTTAATTCACCCCTCCACTTT	CASSRRLNSPLHF
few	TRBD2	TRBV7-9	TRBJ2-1	TGTGCCAGCAGCTTAGCGGGTGCTAGCGGGAGGGCAGGGCAGTTCTTC	CASSLAGASGRAGQFF
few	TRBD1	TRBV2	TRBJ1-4	TGTGCCAGCAGTGAACCGGGACAGGGAGGAATATATGAAAAACTGTTTTTT	CASSEPGQGGIYEKLFF
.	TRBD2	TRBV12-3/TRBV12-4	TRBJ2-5	TGTGCCAGCAGGTTAGGACTAGCCGGGACCCAGTACTTC	CASRLGLAGTQYF
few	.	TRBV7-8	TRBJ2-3	TGTGCCAGCAGCTTAGATTTTGTAGATCTAGTTGGGACAGATACGCAGTATTTT	CASSLDFVDLVGTDTQYF
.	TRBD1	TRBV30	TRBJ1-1	TGTGCCTGGAGTTACGGGACAGCGGAGACTGAAGCTTTCTTT	CAWSYGTAETEAFF
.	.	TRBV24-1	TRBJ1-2	TGTGCCACCAGTGACCCCACAAGGAGCGAGGGCTACACCTTC	CATSDPTRSEGYTF
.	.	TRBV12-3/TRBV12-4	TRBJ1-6	TGTGCCAGCAGTTCCTCCTATTCACCCCTCCACTTT	CASSSSYSPLHF
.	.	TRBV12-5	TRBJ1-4	TGTGCTAGTGGTTTGGGGGCAGCAACTAATGAAAAACTGTTTTTT	CASGLGAATNEKLFF
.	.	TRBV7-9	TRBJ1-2	TGTGCCAGCAGCTCTTCGACAGTCTATGGCTACACCTTC	CASSSSTVYGYTF
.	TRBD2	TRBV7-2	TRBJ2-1	TGTGCCAGCAGCCCCCGAGCGGGGAGCTCCTACAATGAGCAGTTCTTC	CASSPRAGSSYNEQFF
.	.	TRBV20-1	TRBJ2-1	TGCAGTGCTAGCCGGCGCGGGGAGCAGTTCTTC	CSASRRGEQFF
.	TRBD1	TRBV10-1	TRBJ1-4	TGCGCCAGCCTCGGACAGGGGGCAGCTATTGCAACTAATGAAAAACTGTTTTTT	CASLGQGAAIATNEKLFF
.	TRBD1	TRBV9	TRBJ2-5	TGTGCCAGCAGCGGTGGACAGGGAGAGACCCAGTACTTC	CASSGGQGETQYF